This T cell receptor beta chain comes out of a study of T-cell reconstitution after alpha-beta-depleted transplantation in children. The trim removed 6 bases at V and 0 bases at J, leaving 11 bases unmatched. This CDR3 contains 17 residues. This clonotype came up many times. Unique molecular identifiers featured in how the TCRbeta library was prepared. TCRdb processed the PCR reads anew with MiXCR; each CDR3 protein has one entry. The sample yields about 360,000 distinct CDR3 sequences, 13% seen once. The V call is TRBV12-3 or TRBV12-4, the J call TRBJ1-1, with TRBD1 matching 9 bases. The TCR was taken from a human donor who donated a stem cell graft to a child with Fanconi anemia. The source material was PBMCs, sampled from the stem cell graft. The CDR3 loop reads CASSQNRGPRMNTEAFF. The CDR3 nucleotides read TGTGCCAGCAGCCAAAACAGGGGGCCACGCATGAACACTGAAGCTTTCTTT.